Following are 11 T cell receptor beta chains from one sample sequenced in a study of T cell responses to AZD1222 COVID-19 vaccine (dated by TCRdb to about 2021). The label giving this sample's time point can be read as: about 28 days (+/-7) after the second vaccine dose. The library was produced with the immunoSEQ multiplex PCR assay. TCRdb mirrors the immuneACCESS table, restricted to in-frame sequences. Some clones are absent from its copies; in checked studies, under half trace to an unresolved V gene, and the reason for the others is unknown. Here the sample has approximately 150,000 clones; more than 85% occur a single time. The biggest ten clones account for 1.5% to 2% of the sample. The sample consisted of peripheral blood, taken 28 days after the second AZD1222 dose. Every receptor here comes from an adult who received the AZD1222 COVID-19 vaccine.

V and J are TRBV28 and TRBJ1-5; D not resolved. V gave up 6 bases and J gave up 5 bases, with 14 bases separating them. Germline CDR1 and CDR2: MDHEN and SYDVKM. CDR3 length: 14 amino acids. CDR3 residues: CASSPQVGYQPQHF. In DNA, the CDR3 is TGTGCCAGCAGCCCCCAGGTGGGGTATCAGCCCCAGCATTTT.

The CDR3 nucleotides are TGTGCCAGCGAAGGTGGGATTTCACCCCTCCACTTT. Amino acid sequence: CASEGGISPLHF. The V and J genes are TRBV7-9 and TRBJ1-6; D uncertain. Germline V lookup: CDR1 SEHNR, CDR2 FQNEAQ (reference sequence). The V end was cut by 8 bases, the J end by 9 bases, with 11 bases between. This CDR3 comprises 12 residues.

The rearrangement joins TRBV28 to TRBJ2-3; D remains unclear. With 8 bases removed from V and 2 bases from J, the gap between germline ends came to 14 bases. This CDR3 has 14 residues. Germline lookup yields CDR1 MDHEN and CDR2 SYDVKM. The chain's CDR3 is CASGLGTITDTQYF. CDR3 bases: TGTGCCAGCGGGCTCGGAACGATCACAGATACGCAGTATTTT.

The chain combines TRBV5-1 with TRBJ2-7; D is unresolved. The CDR3 sequence is 13 residues long. Trimming removed 4 bases at V and 0 bases at J, with 8 bases between. Germline V gene sequence: CDR1 SGHRS, CDR2 YFSETQ. The CDR3 DNA follows: TGCGCCAGCAGCCCGGGCCCCTCCTACGAGCAGTACTTC. Translation gives CASSPGPSYEQYF.

The chain couples TRBV5-1 to TRBJ2-1, with 10 bases matching TRBD2. The CDR3 length is 15 residues. Germline V gene lookup returns CDR1 SGHRS and CDR2 YFSETQ. The trim removed 0 bases at V and 6 bases at J, leaving 3 bases unmatched. DNA for the CDR3: TGCGCCAGCAGCTTGGGACTAGCGGGCACCAATGAGCAGTTCTTC. Residues: CASSLGLAGTNEQFF.

V is TRBV18 and J is TRBJ2-7, with 7 bases aligning to TRBD1. This CDR3 contains 15 residues. The germline gives CDR1 KGHSH, CDR2 LQKENI. V trimming: 6 bases; J trimming: 0 bases; junction bases outside the gene matches: 8. CDR3 in DNA: TGTGCCAGCTCTCGGACAGGAGATAGCTCCTACGAGCAGTACTTC. Its protein is CASSRTGDSSYEQYF. Combining the CDR3 with reference TRBV18 and TRBJ2-7 gives the whole variable domain NAGVMQNPRHLVRRRGQEARLRCSPMKGHSHVYWYRQLPEEGLKFMVYLQKENIIDESGMPKERFSAEFPKEGPSILRIQQVVRGDSAAYFCASSRTGDSSYEQYFGPGTRLTVT.

This chain links TRBV29-1 with TRBJ1-2; D remains unclear. Looked up from germline, CDR1 is SQVTM and CDR2 is ANQGSEA. CDR3 length: 11 amino acids. Trimming removed 4 bases from V and 0 bases from J, with 3 bases in between. CDR3 protein: CSVGANYGYTF. The CDR3 nucleotides are TGCAGCGTTGGAGCTAACTATGGCTACACCTTC.

This chain joins TRBV4-1 and TRBJ2-3; 7 bases match TRBD2. The V gene end was trimmed by 2 bases and the J gene end by 4 bases; junction bases not matched to a gene: 12. The germline V gene has CDR1 MGHRA and CDR2 YSYEKL. The CDR3 has 17 residues. The CDR3 region has the DNA TGCGCCAGCAGCCAACCATGGGACCCCCGGGAGGCAGATACGCAGTATTTT. This sequence encodes CASSQPWDPREADTQYF.

J is TRBJ2-3 and V is TRBV4-3, with 7 positions matching TRBD2. CDR1 is LGHNA, CDR2 YSLEER, per germline. With 0 bases clipped from V and 5 bases from J, the junction kept 17 bases outside the gene matches. This CDR3 has 19 amino acids. In nucleotides, the CDR3 is TGCGCCAGCAGCCAAGAGTGGGGTGCGGGAGTGGGTCGGGGAGATACGCAGTATTTT. Protein product: CASSQEWGAGVGRGDTQYF.

This chain uses TRBV18 with TRBJ1-1, with D possibly TRBD1 on 5 matching bases. This CDR3 has 14 residues. From germline, CDR1 is KGHSH and CDR2 LQKENI. V lost 3 bases to trimming and J lost 1 base, with 9 bases between them. CDR3 protein: CASSPLQENTEAFF. CDR3 nucleotides: TGTGCCAGCTCACCCCTACAGGAGAACACTGAAGCTTTCTTT.

The V and J genes are TRBV9 and TRBJ2-5; 7 bases match TRBD1. J lost 1 base, V lost 1 base, and 7 bases had no gene match. Germline CDR1 is SGDLS and CDR2 is YYNGEE. The CDR3 loop spans 16 amino acids. CDR3 DNA sequence: TGTGCCAGCAGCGTAACAACAGGGGATTCCCAAGAGACCCAGTACTTC. It encodes CASSVTTGDSQETQYF.